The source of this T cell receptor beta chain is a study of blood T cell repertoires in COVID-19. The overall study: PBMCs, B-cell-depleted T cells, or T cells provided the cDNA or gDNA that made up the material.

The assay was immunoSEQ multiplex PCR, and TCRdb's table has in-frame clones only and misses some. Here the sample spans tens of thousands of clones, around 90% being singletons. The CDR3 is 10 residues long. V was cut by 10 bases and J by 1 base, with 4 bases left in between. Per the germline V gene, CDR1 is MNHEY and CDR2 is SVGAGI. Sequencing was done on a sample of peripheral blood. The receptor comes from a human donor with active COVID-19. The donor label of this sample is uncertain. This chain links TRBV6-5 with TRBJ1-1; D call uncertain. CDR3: CAIRNTEAFF. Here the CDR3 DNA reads TGTGCCATCCGGAACACTGAAGCTTTCTTT.